Described below is a single T cell receptor (beta chain) sequence and its context. Its target is not known. Reverse transcribing all isolated RNA meant expressed TCRB transcripts were sequenced. The assay was immunoSEQ multiplex PCR, and TCRdb's table has in-frame clones only and misses some. The top ten hold 0.035% to 0.045% of the sample, which has more than 550,000 clones, over 13% seen once. The data stem from a study of beta chain features in type 1 diabetes. The CDR3 covers 15 residues. Germline loops: CDR1 LNHDA, CDR2 SQIVND (reference sequence). V lost 3 bases, J lost 7 bases, and 7 bases stayed unmatched. Points from the study as a whole: A pattern of fewer insertions and more deletions at VDJ junctions was seen in type 1 diabetes patients. When Type 1 diabetes patients were examined, their TCRB CDR3s proved moderately but significantly shorter in all four CD4+ subsets.

Sequenced sample: naive CD4+ T cells from blood. This sequence originates from a man in his late teens or twenties with type 1 diabetes. The gene calls are TRBV19 and TRBJ2-2; 8 nucleotides line up with TRBD1. CDR3 nucleotide sequence: TGTGCCAGTAGTATCAAGCAGGGGGCAGGCGGGGAGCTGTTTTTT. Protein: CASSIKQGAGGELFF.